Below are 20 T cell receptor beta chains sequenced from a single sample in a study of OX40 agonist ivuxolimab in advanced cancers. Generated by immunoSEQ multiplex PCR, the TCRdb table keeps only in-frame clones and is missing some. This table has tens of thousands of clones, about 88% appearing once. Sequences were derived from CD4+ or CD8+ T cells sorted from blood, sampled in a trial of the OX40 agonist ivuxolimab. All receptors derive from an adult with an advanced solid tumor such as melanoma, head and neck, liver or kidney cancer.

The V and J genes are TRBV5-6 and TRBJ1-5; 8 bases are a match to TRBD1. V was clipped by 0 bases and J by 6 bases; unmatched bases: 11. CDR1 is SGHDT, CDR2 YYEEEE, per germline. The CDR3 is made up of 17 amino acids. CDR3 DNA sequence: TGTGCCAGCAGCTTGGTCGGTGGACAGGGACGAAGTCAGCCCCAGCATTTT. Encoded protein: CASSLVGGQGRSQPQHF.

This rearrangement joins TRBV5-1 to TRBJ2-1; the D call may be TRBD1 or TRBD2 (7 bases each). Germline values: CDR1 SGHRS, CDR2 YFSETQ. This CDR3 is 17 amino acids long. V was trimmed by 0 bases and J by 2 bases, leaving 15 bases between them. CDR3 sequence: CASSLEGGTAPYNEQFF. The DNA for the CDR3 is TGCGCCAGCAGCTTGGAGGGGGGGACAGCCCCCTACAATGAGCAGTTCTTC.

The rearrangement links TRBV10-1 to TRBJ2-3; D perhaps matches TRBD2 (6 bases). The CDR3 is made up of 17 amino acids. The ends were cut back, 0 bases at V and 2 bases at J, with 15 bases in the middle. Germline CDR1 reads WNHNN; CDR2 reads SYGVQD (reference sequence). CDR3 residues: CASSESKAGKNTDTQYF. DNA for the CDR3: TGCGCCAGCAGTGAGTCGAAGGCGGGGAAGAACACAGATACGCAGTATTTT.

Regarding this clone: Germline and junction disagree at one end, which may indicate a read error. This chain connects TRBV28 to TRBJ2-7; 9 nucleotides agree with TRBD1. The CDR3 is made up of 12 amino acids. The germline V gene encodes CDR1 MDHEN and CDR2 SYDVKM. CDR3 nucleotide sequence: TGTGCCAGCAGTTTCGGGGACAGGGAGCCTAGATTC. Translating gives CASSFGDREPRF.

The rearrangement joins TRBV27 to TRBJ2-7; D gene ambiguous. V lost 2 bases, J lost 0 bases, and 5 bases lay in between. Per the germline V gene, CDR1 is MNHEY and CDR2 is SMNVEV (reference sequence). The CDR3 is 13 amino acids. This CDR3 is CASSLKSSYEQYF. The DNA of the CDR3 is TGTGCCAGCAGTTTAAAGAGCTCCTACGAGCAGTACTTC.

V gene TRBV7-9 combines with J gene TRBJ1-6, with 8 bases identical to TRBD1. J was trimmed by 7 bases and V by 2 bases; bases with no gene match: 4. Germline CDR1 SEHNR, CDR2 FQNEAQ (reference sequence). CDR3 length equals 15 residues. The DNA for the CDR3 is TGTGCCAGCAGCTTACCGGGACAGGACAATTCACCCCTCCACTTT. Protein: CASSLPGQDNSPLHF.

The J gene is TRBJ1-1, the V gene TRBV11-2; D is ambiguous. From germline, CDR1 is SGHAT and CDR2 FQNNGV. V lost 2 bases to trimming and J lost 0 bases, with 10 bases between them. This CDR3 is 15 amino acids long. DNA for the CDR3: TGTGCCAGCAGCTTACGAGGAGTCATGAACACTGAAGCTTTCTTT. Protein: CASSLRGVMNTEAFF.

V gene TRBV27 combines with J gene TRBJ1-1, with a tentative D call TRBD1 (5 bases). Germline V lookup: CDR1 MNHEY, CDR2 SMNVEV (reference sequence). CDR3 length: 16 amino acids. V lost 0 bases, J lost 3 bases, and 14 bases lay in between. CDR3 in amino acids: CASSLSRRGGDTEAFF. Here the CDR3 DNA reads TGTGCCAGCAGTTTATCGAGGCGGGGAGGGGACACTGAAGCTTTCTTT.

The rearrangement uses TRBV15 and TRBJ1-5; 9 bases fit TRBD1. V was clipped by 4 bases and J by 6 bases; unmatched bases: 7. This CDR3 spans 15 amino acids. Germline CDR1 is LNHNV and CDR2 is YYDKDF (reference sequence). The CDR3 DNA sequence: TGTGCCACCAGCACAGACAGGGGGTCGGGTCAGCCCCAGCATTTT. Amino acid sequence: CATSTDRGSGQPQHF.

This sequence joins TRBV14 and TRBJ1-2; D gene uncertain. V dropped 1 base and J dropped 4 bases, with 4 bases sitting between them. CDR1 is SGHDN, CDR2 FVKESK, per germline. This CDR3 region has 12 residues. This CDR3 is CASSQGFYGYTF. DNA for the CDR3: TGTGCCAGCAGCCAAGGGTTCTATGGCTACACCTTC. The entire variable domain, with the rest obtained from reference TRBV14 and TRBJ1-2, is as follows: EAGVTQFPSHSVIEKGQTVTLRCDPISGHDNLYWYRRVMGKEIKFLLHFVKESKQDESGMPNNRFLAERTGGTYSTLKVQPAELEDSGVYFCASSQGFYGYTFGSGTRLTVV.

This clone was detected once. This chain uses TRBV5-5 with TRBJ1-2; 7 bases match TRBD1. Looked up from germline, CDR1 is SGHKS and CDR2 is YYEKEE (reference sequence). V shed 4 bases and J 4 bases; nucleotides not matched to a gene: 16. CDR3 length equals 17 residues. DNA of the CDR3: TGTGCCAGCAGCCTGACTTTGACAGGGCGGTTAGCCTATGGCTACACCTTC. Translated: CASSLTLTGRLAYGYTF.

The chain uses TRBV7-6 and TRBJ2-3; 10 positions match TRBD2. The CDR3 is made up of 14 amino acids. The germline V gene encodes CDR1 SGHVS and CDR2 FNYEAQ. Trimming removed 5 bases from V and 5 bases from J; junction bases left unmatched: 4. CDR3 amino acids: CASSLSGRIDTQYF. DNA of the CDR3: TGTGCCAGCAGCCTTAGCGGGAGGATAGATACGCAGTATTTT. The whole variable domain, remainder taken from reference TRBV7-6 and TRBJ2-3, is GAGVSQSPRYKVTKRGQDVALRCDPISGHVSLYWYRQALGQGPEFLTYFNYEAQQDKSGLPNDRFSAERPEGSISTLTIQRTEQRDSAMYRCASSLSGRIDTQYFGPGTRLTVL.

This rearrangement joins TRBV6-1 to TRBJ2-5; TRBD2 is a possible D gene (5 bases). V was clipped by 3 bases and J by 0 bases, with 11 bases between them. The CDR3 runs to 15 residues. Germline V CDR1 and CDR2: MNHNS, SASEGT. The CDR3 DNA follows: TGTGCCAGCAGTGAGGAGGTGGTCTACCAAGAGACCCAGTACTTC. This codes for CASSEEVVYQETQYF.

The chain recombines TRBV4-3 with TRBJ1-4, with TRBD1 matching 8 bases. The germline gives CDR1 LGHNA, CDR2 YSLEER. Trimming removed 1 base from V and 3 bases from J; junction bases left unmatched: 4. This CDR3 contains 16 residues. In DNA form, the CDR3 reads TGCGCCAGCAGCCAAGGAGAGGGACAGGCTAATGAAAAACTGTTTTTT. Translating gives CASSQGEGQANEKLFF.

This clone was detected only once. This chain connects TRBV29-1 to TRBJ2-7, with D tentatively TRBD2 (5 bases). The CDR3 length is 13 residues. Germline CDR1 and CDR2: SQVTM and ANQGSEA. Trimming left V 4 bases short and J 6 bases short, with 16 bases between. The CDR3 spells CSVAVAGKGEQYF. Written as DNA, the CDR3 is TGCAGCGTTGCGGTGGCGGGTAAGGGCGAGCAGTACTTC.

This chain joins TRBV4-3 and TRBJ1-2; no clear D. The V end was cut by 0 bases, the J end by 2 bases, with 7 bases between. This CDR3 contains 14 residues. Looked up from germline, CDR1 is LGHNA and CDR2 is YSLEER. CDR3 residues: CASSQEGRNYGYTF. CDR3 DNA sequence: TGCGCCAGCAGCCAAGAAGGACGGAACTATGGCTACACCTTC.

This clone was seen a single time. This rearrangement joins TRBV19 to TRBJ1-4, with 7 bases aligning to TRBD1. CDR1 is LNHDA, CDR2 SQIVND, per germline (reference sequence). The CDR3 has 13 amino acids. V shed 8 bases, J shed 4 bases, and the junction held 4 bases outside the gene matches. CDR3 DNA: TGTGCCAGTCAGGACAGGATTAATGAAAAACTGTTTTTT. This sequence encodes CASQDRINEKLFF. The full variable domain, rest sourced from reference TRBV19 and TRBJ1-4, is DGGITQSPKYLFRKEGQNVTLSCEQNLNHDAMYWYRQDPGQGLRLIYYSQIVNDFQKGDIAEGYSVSREKKESFPLTVTSAQKNPTAFYLCASQDRINEKLFFGSGTQLSVL.

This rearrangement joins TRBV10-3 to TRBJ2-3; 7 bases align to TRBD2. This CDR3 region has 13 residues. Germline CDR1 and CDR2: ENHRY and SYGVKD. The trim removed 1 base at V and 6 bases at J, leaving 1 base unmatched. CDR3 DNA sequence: TGTGCCATCAGTGAGTTGCGGGGGGATACGCAGTATTTT. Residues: CAISELRGDTQYF.

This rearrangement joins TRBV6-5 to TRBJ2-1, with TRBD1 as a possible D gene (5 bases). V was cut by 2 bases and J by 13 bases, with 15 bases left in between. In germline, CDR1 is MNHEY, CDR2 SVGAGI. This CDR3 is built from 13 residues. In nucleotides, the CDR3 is TGTGCCAGCAGTTACAGGCAGGGTTGGCTACAGTTCTTC. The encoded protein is CASSYRQGWLQFF.

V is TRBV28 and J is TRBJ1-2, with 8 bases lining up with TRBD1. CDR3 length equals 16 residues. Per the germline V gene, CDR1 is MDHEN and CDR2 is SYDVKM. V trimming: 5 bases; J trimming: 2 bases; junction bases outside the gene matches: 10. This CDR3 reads CASSTPPGQGNYGYTF. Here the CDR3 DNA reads TGTGCCAGCAGTACCCCCCCTGGACAGGGCAACTATGGCTACACCTTC.